These 15 T cell receptor beta chains share one sample of origin, sequenced in a study of blood T cell repertoires in COVID-19. The table came from immunoSEQ multiplex PCR; TCRdb's copy has only in-frame clones and leaves some out. The data contain more than 85,000 clones, 90% to 95% of them singletons. Specimen: peripheral blood. These receptor sequences come from a man in his fifties or sixties with acute or convalescent COVID-19.

The V call is TRBV27, the J call TRBJ2-7; 8 bases are a match to TRBD1. The CDR3 is made up of 17 amino acids. CDR1 MNHEY and CDR2 SMNVEV come from the germline V gene (reference sequence). Trimming at V came to 6 bases and at J to 1 base, leaving 14 bases not matched to a gene. The DNA of the CDR3 is TGTGCCAGCAGCCGAACACGCGCCGGGACAGGTTCCTACGAGCAGTACTTC. Its protein product is CASSRTRAGTGSYEQYF.

The chain is built from TRBV6-5 and TRBJ1-6; 7 bases are a match to TRBD1. The germline V gene has CDR1 MNHEY and CDR2 SVGAGI. This CDR3 spans 14 amino acids. V lost 5 bases to trimming and J lost 7 bases; unmatched junction nucleotides: 5. The CDR3: CASSMTGLNSPLHF. In DNA, the CDR3 is TGTGCCAGCAGTATGACAGGGCTCAATTCACCCCTCCACTTT.

The chain uses TRBV11-2 and TRBJ1-2, with D possibly TRBD1 on 6 matching bases. Trimming cost V 5 bases and J 8 bases, with 21 bases left between them. This CDR3 comprises 15 residues. Germline V gene sequence: CDR1 SGHAT, CDR2 FQNNGV. This chain's CDR3 is CASSPSPGEMYGYTF. In DNA form, the CDR3 reads TGTGCCAGCAGCCCAAGTCCAGGGGAAATGTACGGCTACACCTTC.

CDR3 DNA: TGTGCCAGTAGACAGGACAGAGCCACTAACTATGGCTACACCTTC. Its translation is CASRQDRATNYGYTF. The chain joins TRBV19 to TRBJ1-2; D may be TRBD1 (6 bases). V lost 6 bases and J lost 0, with 14 bases in between. The CDR3 extends over 15 amino acids. CDR1 is LNHDA and CDR2 is SQIVND in the germline V gene (reference sequence).

This clone appeared a single time. V gene TRBV2 combines with J gene TRBJ2-1; 10 positions match TRBD1. Unmatched junction bases numbered 3, after V lost 8 bases and J lost 2 bases. Germline CDR1 and CDR2: SNHLY and FYNNEI. CDR3 length equals 14 residues. The CDR3 DNA reads TGTGCCAGCCGACAGGGGGCGGCCTACAATGAGCAGTTCTTC. Translating gives CASRQGAAYNEQFF.

This chain uses TRBV6-5 with TRBJ1-2; tentative D call: TRBD1 (5 bases). Trimming left V 4 bases short and J 4 bases short, with 13 bases between. Germline V CDR1 and CDR2: MNHEY, SVGAGI. The CDR3 sequence is 14 residues long. CDR3 in DNA: TGTGCCAGCAGTTCGTCGGGGGGTAGCTATGGCTACACCTTC. Encoded protein: CASSSSGGSYGYTF.

This chain links TRBV5-1 with TRBJ2-5; TRBD2 matches 8 bases. The CDR3 totals 14 residues. Germline CDR1 SGHRS, CDR2 YFSETQ. Losses at the gene ends were 4 bases for V and 1 base for J; bases not matched to a gene: 3. The CDR3 sequence is CASSLAGAQETQYF. For the CDR3, the DNA is TGCGCCAGCAGCCTAGCGGGTGCCCAAGAGACCCAGTACTTC.

The chain combines TRBV19 with TRBJ1-1; 7 bases agree with TRBD1. Trimming removed 3 bases from V and 7 bases from J; junction bases left unmatched: 5. This CDR3 is 13 amino acids long. Looked up from germline, CDR1 is LNHDA and CDR2 is SQIVND (reference sequence). The CDR3 nucleotides read TGTGCCAGTAGTATGACAGGGACCCTTGAAGCTTTCTTT. It is translated as CASSMTGTLEAFF.

The chain joins TRBV10-1 to TRBJ1-4; D gene ambiguous. Deletions cut 4 bases from V and 0 bases from J, with 6 bases between. CDR1 is WNHNN and CDR2 is SYGVQD in the germline V gene (reference sequence). This CDR3 has 14 residues. CDR3 in DNA: TGCGCCAGCAGTGGAGGATCAACTAATGAAAAACTGTTTTTT. It specifies CASSGGSTNEKLFF.

V and J are TRBV21-1 and TRBJ1-3; the D segment call TRBD1 is taken from the table without a DNA check. TRBV21-1 is termed a pseudogene. CDR3 length: 15 amino acids. As DNA, the CDR3 is TGTGCCAGCAGCACACAGGGGACGACTGGAAACACCATATATTTT. Its translation is CASSTQGTTGNTIYF.

V gene TRBV6-5 combines with J gene TRBJ2-2, with D perhaps matching TRBD1 (6 bases). Trimming cost V 7 bases and J 4 bases, with 10 bases left between them. Germline CDR1 reads MNHEY; CDR2 reads SVGAGI. The CDR3 is 13 amino acids. The CDR3 DNA is TGTGCCAGCATGGGACACAGCACCGGGGAGCTGTTTTTT. Protein sequence: CASMGHSTGELFF.

V is TRBV27 and J is TRBJ1-1; 10 nucleotides match TRBD1. Trimming took 5 bases from V and 5 from J; bases not matched to a gene: 11. Germline CDR1 is MNHEY and CDR2 is SMNVEV (reference sequence). The CDR3 is 16 residues long. Here the CDR3 reads CASSPYAGTGVTEAFF. The CDR3 nucleotides are TGTGCCAGCAGTCCGTATGCCGGGACAGGGGTTACTGAAGCTTTCTTT.

The rearrangement uses TRBV5-4 and TRBJ2-3; 8 nucleotides agree with TRBD2. Germline CDR1 is SGHNT and CDR2 is YYREEE (reference sequence). V trimming: 4 bases; J trimming: 1 base; junction bases outside the gene matches: 8. The CDR3 contains 16 residues. The CDR3, as DNA: TGTGCCAGCAGCCGGGCCCCTAGCGGGCGCACAGATACGCAGTATTTT. It encodes CASSRAPSGRTDTQYF.

This clone was seen a single time. The J gene is TRBJ1-1, the V gene TRBV27, with D tentatively TRBD1 (5 bases). Germline CDR1 MNHEY, CDR2 SMNVEV (reference sequence). The CDR3 spans 13 residues. V was cut by 4 bases and J by 11 bases, with 17 bases left in between. DNA of the CDR3: TGTGCCAGCAGTTCTTTCACAGGATTAGGGGCTTTCTTT. Amino acid sequence: CASSSFTGLGAFF.

The rearrangement joins TRBV3-1 (or the pseudogene TRBV3-2) to TRBJ2-3, with 7 bases that match TRBD2. Germline trimming cut 4 bases from V and 5 bases from J; bases unmatched to any gene: 6. The CDR3 is 14 residues long. The germline V gene encodes CDR1 LGHDT and CDR2 YNNKEL (reference sequence). The CDR3 region is CASSRGGTGDTQYF. In DNA, the CDR3 is TGTGCCAGCAGCCGGGGGGGGACTGGAGATACGCAGTATTTT.